This T cell receptor (beta chain) was captured in a study of T cells in Graves' hyperthyroidism and ophthalmopathy. The CDR3 loop spans 15 amino acids. Germline CDR1 SNHLY, CDR2 FYNNEI. V lost 9 bases to trimming and J lost 5 bases; unmatched junction nucleotides: 12. Study-level results: Ophthalmopathy was predicted by the model a median of about six months ahead of onset.

Ophthalmopathy patients had moderate-to-severe active disease, CAS ≥3, NOSPECS ≥4, and disease duration under 3 months. The PBMCs had their origin in around 9.1 ml of fresh peripheral blood. This clonotype was observed at least ten times. Its antigen is unidentified. RNA transcripts gave rise to amplified TCR beta CDR3 regions. With the HTBI primer set, the TCR CDR3 went through a first round of RT-PCR. In TCRdb, the multiplex PCR reads were re-called with MiXCR into one record per CDR3 protein. The data show some 360,000 distinct CDR3 sequences, with over 15% seen just once and 15% held by the top ten.

This receptor was taken from a woman aged 40 to 50 with Graves' ophthalmopathy. The genes are TRBV2 and TRBJ1-2; 10 nucleotides align to TRBD1. Source material: blood. CDR3 DNA: TGTGCCAGTCGACAGGGGGCGCAGATTGGATATGGCTACACCTTC. This encodes CASRQGAQIGYGYTF.